These 2 T cell receptor beta chains came from one sample sequenced in a study of T-cell reconstitution after alpha-beta-depleted transplantation in children. A TCRbeta library incorporating unique molecular identifiers was prepared. TCRdb itself ran the PCR reads through MiXCR, one entry per CDR3 protein. The table includes some 530,000 distinct CDR3 sequences, approximately 12% detected once. The starting material was PBMCs from the stem cell graft donor, obtained from the stem cell graft. All receptors derive from a human donor who donated a stem cell graft to a child with combined immunodeficiency.

This clonotype was recorded many times. The chain has TRBV7-3 and TRBJ2-1, with 7 bases aligning to TRBD2. J lost 8 bases, V lost 1 base, and 2 bases had no gene match. The CDR3 loop spans 13 amino acids. Germline V gene lookup returns CDR1 SGHTA and CDR2 FQGTGA. CDR3 protein: CASSLMGGDEQFF. The CDR3 nucleotides are TGTGCCAGCAGCTTAATGGGGGGGGATGAGCAGTTCTTC.

This clonotype was counted at least ten times. CDR3 DNA sequence: TGTGCCAGCAGCTCCCGGACTAGCGGGAGTACGCAGTATTTT. Protein product: CASSSRTSGSTQYF. The chain recombines TRBV7-2 with TRBJ2-3; 13 bases align to TRBD2. This CDR3 comprises 14 residues. The ends lost 4 bases at V and 8 bases at J; junction bases unmatched: 3. Germline V gives CDR1 SGHTA, CDR2 FQGNSA.